The T cell receptor beta chain under discussion was sequenced for a study of blood T cell repertoires in COVID-19. For the study at large: The analysed material was cDNA or gDNA that came from T cells, B-cell-depleted T cells, or PBMCs.

Original handling: Amplifying reference gene primers gave estimates of nucleated cell counts. Sequencing used immunoSEQ multiplex PCR; TCRdb keeps in-frame clones, though not all of them. The V and J calls and the clone size are those of that table, but D and trimming were determined from the DNA. This sample has under 250,000 clones; about 88% occur once, and the top ten carry roughly a sixth. The Seattle patients joined while their infection was active and were tracked longitudinally afterward. CDR1 is SGDLS, CDR2 YYNGEE, per germline. Losses at the gene ends were 1 base for V and 4 bases for J; bases not matched to a gene: 3. The CDR3 length is 15 residues.

This TCR was recovered from a man between 50 and 59 years old with COVID-19, enrolled during active disease. The genes are TRBV9 and TRBJ2-2, with TRBD1 matching over 8 bases. Sequencing was carried out using peripheral blood. Written as DNA, the CDR3 is TGTGCCAGCAGCGTACAGGGGGCCTCCACCGGGGAGCTGTTTTTT. Translated, it gives CASSVQGASTGELFF.